This TCR beta chain was identified during a study of blood T cell repertoires in COVID-19. V lost 0 bases to trimming and J lost 7 bases, with 13 bases between them. The V gene's germline CDR1 is SGHRS and CDR2 YFSETQ. CDR3 length: 15 residues. Repertoires were generated with immunoSEQ multiplex PCR, while TCRdb's copy carries only in-frame clones and drops some. The sample holds about 380,000 clones, roughly 84% seen once. The material sequenced was PBMCs or T cells enriched from blood (not recorded which). This clonotype originated in a woman between 25 and 40 years old who had recovered from COVID-19. V is TRBV5-1 and J is TRBJ1-4, with D unclear. The CDR3 region has the DNA TGCGCCAGCAGCTTGGTGCCCTCGGCGGGTGAAAAACTGTTTTTT. Translation gives CASSLVPSAGEKLFF. The full variable domain, rest sourced from reference TRBV5-1 and TRBJ1-4, is KAGVTQTPRYLIKTRGQQVTLSCSPISGHRSVSWYQQTPGQGLQFLFEYFSETQRNKGNFPGRFSGRQFSNSRSEMNVSTLELGDSALYLCASSLVPSAGEKLFFGSGTQLSVL.